Shown below are 18 T cell receptor beta chains from a single sample sequenced in a study of T cell changes during pregnancy in multiple sclerosis. Profiled with immunoSEQ multiplex PCR; TCRdb holds only in-frame clones, not every one. Altogether under 50,000 clones are present, 92% being singletons, with the ten largest covering 26%. Sequences were derived from CD8+ T cells from peripheral blood mononuclear cells, sampled before pregnancy. These receptors all come from a female donor with multiple sclerosis, enrolled in a pregnancy study.

This rearrangement joins TRBV5-8 to TRBJ1-6; D possibly corresponds to TRBD1 (5 bases). The CDR3 loop spans 18 amino acids. V lost 4 bases and J 9 bases, leaving 26 bases between the germline ends. CDR1 and CDR2 (germline): SGHTS, YDEGEE. CDR3 sequence reads: CASSDEDPFRTILSPLHF. The CDR3 nucleotides are TGTGCCAGCAGCGACGAGGACCCCTTCCGGACAATCCTTTCACCCCTCCACTTT. Full variable domain (outside the CDR3, taken from reference TRBV5-8 and TRBJ1-6): EAGVTQSPTHLIKTRGQQATLRCSPISGHTSVYWYQQALGLGLQFLLWYDEGEERNRGNFPPRFSGRQFPNYSSELNVNALELEDSALYLCASSDEDPFRTILSPLHFGNGTRLTVT.

This clone has just a few counts. The gene calls are TRBV4-1 and TRBJ1-4; possible D gene TRBD1, 5 bases. CDR3 length: 12 residues. In germline, CDR1 is MGHRA, CDR2 YSYEKL. Deletions cut 3 bases from V and 8 bases from J, with 7 bases between. CDR3 coding DNA: TGCGCCAGCAGCCAGGGGGGAGAAAAACTGTTTTTT. The encoded protein is CASSQGGEKLFF.

This clone was recorded only once. The chain couples TRBV9 to TRBJ2-1; no clear D gene. Germline V gene data show CDR1 as SGDLS and CDR2 as YYNGEE. With 0 bases removed from V and 0 bases from J, the gap between germline ends came to 10 bases. The CDR3 runs 16 residues. CDR3 bases: TGTGCCAGCAGCGTAGGGTCTGCTAGCTCCTACAATGAGCAGTTCTTC. Its translation: CASSVGSASSYNEQFF.

The CDR3 nucleotides are TGTGCCAGCAGTTTGACCGGGGATGATGGCTACACCTTC. Amino acid sequence: CASSLTGDDGYTF. The chain links TRBV28 to TRBJ1-2; D gene uncertain. Trimming pared 3 bases from V and 6 bases from J, leaving 11 bases between. CDR1 and CDR2 from the germline V gene are MDHEN and SYDVKM. The CDR3 is 13 residues long.

The genes are TRBV4-2 and TRBJ2-7; 14 bases line up with TRBD2. Germline CDR1 is LGHNA and CDR2 is YNFKEQ. The V and J ends lost 0 bases and 4 bases, in that order; junction bases with no gene match: 14. This CDR3 has 20 residues. CDR3 protein: CASSQEAPGLAGATIYEQYF. The CDR3 coding sequence is TGTGCCAGCAGCCAAGAGGCGCCGGGACTAGCGGGGGCGACAATTTACGAGCAGTACTTC.

The genes are TRBV28 and TRBJ2-1; possible D gene TRBD1, 6 bases. The CDR3 loop spans 15 amino acids. Germline V gives CDR1 MDHEN, CDR2 SYDVKM. Deletions cut 7 bases from V and 5 bases from J, with 18 bases between. The CDR3 region is CASTETRGYDNEQFF. The DNA for the CDR3 is TGTGCCAGCACCGAGACCAGGGGATATGACAATGAGCAGTTCTTC.

The chain joins TRBV27 to TRBJ1-5; 8 bases agree with TRBD1. V shed 2 bases, J shed 7 bases, and the junction held 1 base outside the gene matches. Looked up from germline, CDR1 is MNHEY and CDR2 is SMNVEV (reference sequence). The CDR3 runs to 13 residues. The CDR3 DNA sequence: TGTGCCAGCAGTTTAGGACAGGGCCAGCCCCAGCATTTT. Amino acids: CASSLGQGQPQHF.

This chain uses TRBV2 with TRBJ2-7, with TRBD2 matching over 12 bases. The germline CDR1 and CDR2 sequences are SNHLY and FYNNEI. V shed 0 bases, J shed 7 bases, and the junction held 4 bases outside the gene matches. This CDR3 spans 15 amino acids. Here the CDR3 reads CASSEATTSGGEQYF. CDR3 DNA sequence: TGTGCCAGCAGTGAAGCGACAACTAGCGGGGGGGAGCAGTACTTC.

This clone was seen only once. V is TRBV28 and J is TRBJ1-4; D is ambiguous. Germline V gives CDR1 MDHEN, CDR2 SYDVKM. The V and J ends lost 2 bases and 4 bases respectively, with 11 bases between them. This CDR3 is built from 15 residues. The CDR3 bases are TGTGCCAGCAGTTTAGGGCAGGTCGATAATGAAAAACTGTTTTTT. The encoded protein is CASSLGQVDNEKLFF.

V usage is TRBV5-6 and J usage is TRBJ2-5, with a tentative D call TRBD2 (5 bases). The CDR3 contains 13 residues. Looked up from germline, CDR1 is SGHDT and CDR2 is YYEEEE. V lost 4 bases to trimming and J lost 9 bases, with 16 bases between them. This CDR3 is CASSPTADGAQYF. The DNA for the CDR3 is TGTGCCAGCAGCCCGACCGCTGACGGGGCCCAGTACTTC.

The chain links TRBV5-4 to TRBJ1-1, with TRBD1 as a possible D gene (5 bases). Trimming removed 5 bases at V and 6 bases at J, with 11 bases between. The CDR3 is 12 residues long. Germline values: CDR1 SGHNT, CDR2 YYREEE (reference sequence). The CDR3, as DNA: TGTGCCAGCAGATCGACAGCCTCTGAAGCTTTCTTT. It translates to CASRSTASEAFF. Full variable domain (remainder filled in from reference TRBV5-4 and TRBJ1-1): ETGVTQSPTHLIKTRGQQVTLRCSSQSGHNTVSWYQQALGQGPQFIFQYYREEENGRGNFPPRFSGLQFPNYSSELNVNALELDDSALYLCASRSTASEAFFGQGTRLTVV.

The chain uses TRBV5-1 and TRBJ2-5; tentative D call: TRBD1 (5 bases). TRBJ2-7 matches the DNA end more closely, so the J call is doubtful. Germline-derived CDR1 and CDR2 are SGHRS and YFSETQ. The CDR3 runs 13 residues. CDR3 sequence: CASSLPRGGEQYF. The CDR3 nucleotides read TGCGCCAGCAGCCTCCCAAGGGGTGGCGAGCAGTACTTC.

This sequence joins TRBV29-1 and TRBJ2-1; no definite D call. This CDR3 comprises 8 residues. V lost 5 bases, J lost 14 bases, and 7 bases lay in between. Germline V gene lookup returns CDR1 SQVTM and CDR2 ANQGSEA. CDR3 residues: CSVPPEFF. CDR3 coding DNA: TGCAGCGTTCCTCCCGAGTTCTTC.

This chain links TRBV29-1 with TRBJ2-3, with a possible D match to TRBD1 (7 bases). V dropped 6 bases and J dropped 7 bases, with 17 bases sitting between them. The CDR3 extends over 13 amino acids. Germline assignment: CDR1 SQVTM and CDR2 ANQGSEA. The CDR3 DNA reads TGCAGCGTCCGTGACAGGGAGGCATATACGCAGTATTTT. Translation: CSVRDREAYTQYF.

This chain connects TRBV7-9 to TRBJ2-7, with D unresolved. Germline V gene lookup returns CDR1 SEHNR and CDR2 FQNEAQ (reference sequence). The CDR3 has 13 residues. V was pared by 5 bases and J by 3 bases, with 11 bases between. DNA of the CDR3: TGTGCCAGCAGCCCCAGACACGGCTACGAGCAGTACTTC. This sequence encodes CASSPRHGYEQYF.

The rearrangement joins TRBV5-6 to TRBJ2-3; 13 nucleotides match TRBD2. V lost 5 bases, J lost 2 bases, and 5 bases stayed unmatched. CDR1 and CDR2 from the germline V gene are SGHDT and YYEEEE. This CDR3 has 16 residues. The CDR3 loop is CASRPGTSGVTDTQYF. Here the CDR3 DNA reads TGTGCCAGCAGGCCAGGGACTAGCGGGGTCACAGATACGCAGTATTTT.

J is TRBJ2-7 and V is TRBV28; 9 positions agree with TRBD2. V lost 4 bases and J lost 1; bases outside the gene matches: 8. The CDR3 contains 16 residues. The germline CDR1 and CDR2 sequences are MDHEN and SYDVKM. CDR3 region: CASSYPSGTISYEQYF. CDR3 DNA sequence: TGTGCCAGCAGTTACCCTAGCGGGACTATTTCCTACGAGCAGTACTTC.

The J gene is TRBJ1-2, the V gene TRBV9, with 7 bases aligning to TRBD1. Unmatched junction bases numbered 17, after V lost 3 bases and J lost 0 bases. The length of the CDR3 is 19 residues. Germline values: CDR1 SGDLS, CDR2 YYNGEE. The CDR3 loop is CASSGGTAFFGDSNYGYTF. The DNA for the CDR3 is TGTGCCAGCAGCGGAGGGACAGCCTTCTTTGGGGACTCTAACTATGGCTACACCTTC.